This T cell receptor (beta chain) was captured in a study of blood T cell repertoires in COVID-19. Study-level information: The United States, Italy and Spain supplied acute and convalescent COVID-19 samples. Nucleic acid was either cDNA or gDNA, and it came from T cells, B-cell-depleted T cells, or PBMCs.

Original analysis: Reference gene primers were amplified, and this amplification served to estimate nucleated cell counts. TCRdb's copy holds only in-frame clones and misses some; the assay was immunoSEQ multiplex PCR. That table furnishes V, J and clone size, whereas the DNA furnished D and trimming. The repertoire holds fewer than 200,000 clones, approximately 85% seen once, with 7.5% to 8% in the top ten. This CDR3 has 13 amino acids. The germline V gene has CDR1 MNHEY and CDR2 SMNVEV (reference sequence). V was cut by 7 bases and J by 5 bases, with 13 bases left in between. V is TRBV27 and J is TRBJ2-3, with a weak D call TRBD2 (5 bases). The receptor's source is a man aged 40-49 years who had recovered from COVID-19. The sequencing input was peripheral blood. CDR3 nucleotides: TGTGCCAGCACCTCCTCGGGGTTAGATACGCAGTATTTT. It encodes CASTSSGLDTQYF.